This TCR beta chain was captured in a study of shared clonotypes between healthy human individuals. CD45RO-negative CD8 cells positively selected for CCR7 made up the naive population, which excluded terminally differentiated effector memory CD45RA+ cells. Study-level points and caveats: A reduction in generation probabilities was seen for non-shared clonotypes relative to those shared by all four donors.

As for this clone: Its specificity is unknown.

Assay: immunoSEQ multiplex PCR; the TCRdb copy retains only in-frame clones and omits some. In the table there are under 850,000 clones, around 93% of which are singletons. CDR1 and CDR2 (germline): MNHEY, SMNVEV (reference sequence). The CDR3 runs to 16 residues. J was trimmed by 5 bases and V by 3 bases; bases with no gene match: 11. This TCR derives from a man younger than 45 in good health. Input material: naive CD8+ T cells sorted from blood. This chain joins TRBV27 and TRBJ2-7; 9 nucleotides agree with TRBD1. In nucleotides, the CDR3 is TGTGCCAGCAGTTTCCTCGGGACAGGGAGTGTAGACGAGCAGTACTTC. As protein: CASSFLGTGSVDEQYF.